Below are 7 T cell receptor beta chains sequenced from a single sample in a study of blood T cell repertoires in COVID-19. TCRdb's copy holds only in-frame clones and misses some; the assay was immunoSEQ multiplex PCR. Here the sample spans over 150,000 clones, about 89% being singletons. The specimen sequenced was peripheral blood. The receptors were sampled from a man aged 50-59 years with acute or convalescent COVID-19.

The CDR3 DNA follows: TGTGCCAGCAGCTTAGTCGGTAGTGGCTACACCTTC. Translation gives CASSLVGSGYTF. The rearrangement joins TRBV7-9 to TRBJ1-2, with no clear D. The CDR3 has 12 residues. Trimming shortened V by 1 base and J by 7 bases, and 7 bases separated the two germline ends. Looked up from germline, CDR1 is SEHNR and CDR2 is FQNEAQ (reference sequence).

This clone occurred once. The chain uses TRBV3-1 (or the pseudogene TRBV3-2) and TRBJ2-1, with D possibly TRBD1 on 5 matching bases. Per germline, CDR1 LGHDT and CDR2 YNNKEL (reference sequence). V was pared by 4 bases and J by 0 bases, with 10 bases between. The CDR3 is 15 residues long. The CDR3 bases are TGTGCCAGCAGCCGAGACAGTGTCTCCTACAATGAGCAGTTCTTC. It is translated as CASSRDSVSYNEQFF.

The genes are TRBV28 and TRBJ1-1; D is possibly TRBD1 (6 bases). CDR3 length equals 13 residues. V lost 10 bases and J 6 bases, leaving 18 bases between the germline ends. CDR1 is MDHEN and CDR2 is SYDVKM in the germline V gene. This CDR3 reads CATDWGRGSEAFF. For the CDR3, the DNA is TGTGCCACCGATTGGGGGCGCGGGTCTGAAGCTTTCTTT.

The CDR3 spells CAIQGSFNQPQHF. The CDR3 DNA reads TGTGCCATCCAGGGGTCTTTCAATCAGCCCCAGCATTTT. The gene calls are TRBV24-1 and TRBJ1-5, with a possible D match to TRBD1 (6 bases). The ends were cut back, 11 bases at V and 3 bases at J, with 13 bases in the middle. The V gene's germline CDR1 is KGHDR and CDR2 SFDVKD. The CDR3 totals 13 residues.

The chain uses TRBV10-3 and TRBJ2-2, with 8 bases aligning to TRBD2. Trimming at V came to 8 bases and at J to 0 bases, leaving 2 bases not matched to a gene. CDR3 length equals 14 residues. Per the germline V gene, CDR1 is ENHRY and CDR2 is SYGVKD. CDR3 protein: CAIRGGPNTGELFF. CDR3 coding DNA: TGTGCCATCCGGGGGGGGCCGAACACCGGGGAGCTGTTTTTT.

The chain is built from TRBV13 and TRBJ1-6; D gene ambiguous. Germline V gene sequence: CDR1 PRHDT, CDR2 FYEKMQ (reference sequence). Trimming took off 3 bases at V and 2 bases at J, with 8 bases between the two ends. This CDR3 is 15 amino acids long. CDR3 nucleotides: TGTGCCAGCAGCTTGGCTCAGACCTATAATTCACCCCTCCACTTT. Translating it yields CASSLAQTYNSPLHF.

The chain joins TRBV7-8 to TRBJ2-5, with D uncertain. Germline V gene sequence: CDR1 SGHVS, CDR2 FQNEAQ. The CDR3 contains 13 residues. Trimming removed 3 bases at V and 2 bases at J, with 7 bases between. The CDR3 protein is CASSFKFQETQYF. For the CDR3, the DNA is TGTGCCAGCAGCTTTAAATTTCAAGAGACCCAGTACTTC.